One sample yielded the 28 T cell receptor beta chains listed below, sequenced in a study of blood T cells in healthy people across ages. It was with a sample-barcoded 5' primer and a J-beta primer mix that a second PCR of about 6 to 11 cycles was run. TCRdb called the 5' RACE reads again in MiXCR, with one record for every CDR3 protein. This repertoire shows just under 550,000 distinct CDR3 sequences, about 24% found once; its top ten account for approximately 8.7%. The sample also formed part of further work on T cells of mothers and their children.

Sequencing was performed on blood. The source of these receptors is a boy aged 5 to 17 in good health.

The chain couples TRBV21-1 to TRBJ2-1; TRBD1 was called by the table and not checked on the DNA. TRBV21-1 is a pseudogene. This CDR3 spans 17 amino acids. CDR3 nucleotide sequence: TGTGCCAGCAGCCCCCTCCGGGGACAGGGGGTATGCAATGAGCAGTTCTTC. This gives the protein CASSPLRGQGVCNEQFF.

The chain employs TRBV15 and TRBJ1-2; tentative D call: TRBD1 (6 bases). The CDR3 contains 14 residues. Trimming stripped 1 base from V and 11 bases from J, with 17 bases between. The germline CDR1 and CDR2 sequences are LNHNV and YYDKDF (reference sequence). CDR3 loop: CATSRGADSHRYTF. In nucleotides, the CDR3 is TGTGCCACCAGCAGAGGAGCGGACAGCCACCGGTACACCTTC. Variable domain in full (rest from reference TRBV15 and TRBJ1-2): DAMVIQNPRYQVTQFGKPVTLSCSQTLNHNVMYWYQQKSSQAPKLLFHYYDKDFNNEADTPDNFQSRRPNTSFCFLDIRSPGLGDTAMYLCATSRGADSHRYTFGSGTRLTVV.

This clonotype was found a few times. Here the CDR3 DNA reads TGCGCCAGCAGCCAAGATGGGGGGTATTATCAGCCCCAGCATTTT. It translates to CASSQDGGYYQPQHF. The chain employs TRBV4-3 and TRBJ1-5, with D maybe TRBD1 (5 bases). The germline gives CDR1 LGHNA, CDR2 YSLEER. The length of the CDR3 is 15 residues. Trimming left V 0 bases short and J 5 bases short, with 11 bases between.

This clonotype was counted many times. J is TRBJ2-2 and V is TRBV4-3; the match to TRBD2 covers 8 bases. The CDR3 extends over 17 amino acids. V was pared by 5 bases and J by 5 bases, with 13 bases of the junction left unmatched. CDR1 and CDR2 from the germline V gene are LGHNA and YSLEER. In DNA form, the CDR3 reads TGCGCCAGCAGCTTAAATGCGGGGGGAGGGAAGACCGGGGAGCTGTTTTTT. As protein: CASSLNAGGGKTGELFF.

This chain uses TRBV20-1 with TRBJ1-1; D is unresolved. The CDR3 is made up of 15 amino acids. V lost 2 bases and J 0 bases, leaving 13 bases between the germline ends. Germline CDR1 DFQATT, CDR2 SNEGSKA (reference sequence). CDR3 sequence: CSARPPRSMNTEAFF. The DNA for the CDR3 is TGCAGTGCTAGACCCCCCAGGTCCATGAACACTGAAGCTTTCTTT.

The sample holds a few counts of this clonotype. This chain connects TRBV7-9 to TRBJ1-1; 8 bases fit TRBD1. With 5 bases clipped from V and 7 bases from J, the junction kept 6 bases outside the gene matches. Germline-derived CDR1 and CDR2 are SEHNR and FQNEAQ (reference sequence). CDR3 size: 13 residues. CDR3 region: CASSRDRGNEAFF. Here the CDR3 DNA reads TGTGCCAGCAGCCGCGACAGGGGTAATGAAGCTTTCTTT.

Remarks on this clonotype: Germline is not matched at one junction end, which may reflect a read error. The chain recombines TRBV3-1 with TRBJ2-1; perhaps TRBD2 as D (5 bases). There are 13 residues in the CDR3. Germline CDR1 is LGHDT and CDR2 is YNNKEL (reference sequence). The CDR3, as DNA: TGTGCCAGCGGCCAAGTGCGGGTCAATGAGCAGTTCTTC. It yields the protein CASGQVRVNEQFF.

V is TRBV7-9 and J is TRBJ1-6, with 10 bases lining up with TRBD1. The CDR3 consists of 17 residues. Germline V gene lookup returns CDR1 SEHNR and CDR2 FQNEAQ (reference sequence). With 6 bases clipped from V and 3 bases from J, the junction kept 8 bases outside the gene matches. The DNA for the CDR3 is TGTGCCAGCAGTCCGGGGACAGGGGATAACTATAATTCACCCCTCCACTTT. Residues: CASSPGTGDNYNSPLHF.

This clonotype was observed a handful of times. The J gene is TRBJ2-4, the V gene TRBV7-2; 8 bases are shared with TRBD2. Germline-derived CDR1 and CDR2 are SGHTA and FQGNSA. CDR3 length: 14 amino acids. The V and J ends lost 5 bases and 7 bases, in that order; junction bases with no gene match: 7. The CDR3 here is CASSPGGRGNIQYF. CDR3 DNA: TGTGCCAGCAGCCCGGGAGGGCGGGGCAACATTCAGTACTTC.

The CDR3 is CASSLNPTDNGYTF. CDR3 DNA: TGTGCCAGCAGCTTAAACCCCACGGATAATGGCTACACCTTC. The chain employs TRBV7-3 and TRBJ1-2; D is unresolved. The CDR3 is made up of 14 amino acids. Germline V CDR1 and CDR2: SGHTA, FQGTGA. Trimming removed 1 base from V and 6 bases from J, with 12 bases in between.

This chain joins TRBV20-1 and TRBJ2-5; 12 bases line up with TRBD2. TRBJ2-1 matches the DNA end more closely, so the J call is doubtful. Germline loops: CDR1 DFQATT, CDR2 SNEGSKA (reference sequence). The CDR3 is 14 amino acids. The CDR3 spells CSARQTSGGHEQFF. CDR3 DNA sequence: TGCAGTGCTAGGCAGACTAGCGGGGGCCATGAGCAGTTCTTC.

The rearrangement joins TRBV6-6 to TRBJ2-1; the match to TRBD1 covers 7 bases. CDR1 and CDR2 from the germline V gene are MNHNY and SVGAGI (reference sequence). The CDR3 consists of 14 residues. Trimming at V came to 11 bases and at J to 3 bases, leaving 10 bases not matched to a gene. CDR3 DNA: TGTGCCGTCAGCAGGGGGTTTTTCTACAATGAGCAGTTCTTC. This encodes CAVSRGFFYNEQFF.

The gene calls are TRBV28 and TRBJ2-4; D may be TRBD2 (6 bases). Germline CDR1 and CDR2: MDHEN and SYDVKM. Trimming stripped 3 bases from V and 6 bases from J, with 21 bases between. This CDR3 is built from 17 residues. The CDR3 nucleotides read TGTGCCAGCAGTTTTCGAGGAGGGTTAATAGGAGGAAACATTCAGTACTTC. Encoded protein: CASSFRGGLIGGNIQYF.

V usage is TRBV7-2 and J usage is TRBJ1-1; the D is unclear. Germline CDR1 is SGHTA and CDR2 is FQGNSA. Trimming took off 1 base at V and 2 bases at J, with 8 bases between the two ends. This CDR3 region has 14 residues. CDR3 DNA: TGTGCCAGCAGCTTAGAGATCGGAAACACTGAAGCTTTCTTT. Amino acids: CASSLEIGNTEAFF.

This clonotype appeared a few times. The chain employs TRBV4-1 and TRBJ2-3; the match to TRBD2 covers 7 bases. This CDR3 is 18 amino acids long. The germline V gene encodes CDR1 MGHRA and CDR2 YSYEKL. V shed 4 bases, J shed 2 bases, and the junction held 15 bases outside the gene matches. CDR3 DNA sequence: TGCGCCAGCAGCCCCTCCCGGGGGAGGGCCGGGGCCACAGATACGCAGTATTTT. Encoded protein: CASSPSRGRAGATDTQYF.

V and J are TRBV25-1 and TRBJ2-1; tentatively, D is TRBD2 (6 bases). The CDR3 contains 12 residues. V was trimmed by 5 bases and J by 13 bases, leaving 15 bases between them. The germline gives CDR1 MGHDK, CDR2 SYGVNS. The CDR3 protein is CASSKGWGTQFF. The CDR3 bases are TGTGCCAGCAGTAAAGGTTGGGGGACTCAGTTCTTC.

This clonotype occurred a few times. In DNA form, the CDR3 reads TGCAGTGCTAGGGGGACAGGTACATGGACCCAGTACTTC. It specifies CSARGTGTWTQYF. The chain combines TRBV20-1 with TRBJ2-5; TRBD1 matches 8 bases. Germline trimming cut 3 bases from V and 7 bases from J; bases unmatched to any gene: 7. The germline CDR1 and CDR2 sequences are DFQATT and SNEGSKA (reference sequence). CDR3 length: 13 amino acids.

The CDR3 reads CASSEGGPYEQYF. CDR3 nucleotides: TGCGCCAGCAGTGAGGGGGGGCCCTACGAGCAGTACTTC. The chain employs TRBV10-2 and TRBJ2-5; D possibly uses TRBD1 or TRBD2 (6 bases each). The DNA end is a closer match to TRBJ2-7, so the J assignment may be wrong. Germline CDR1 WSHSY, CDR2 SAAADI. There are 13 residues in the CDR3.

This clonotype was found many times. The V and J genes are TRBV5-1 and TRBJ2-1; D gene unclear. This CDR3 has 12 residues. V was clipped by 0 bases and J by 8 bases, with 6 bases between them. Germline V gene sequence: CDR1 SGHRS, CDR2 YFSETQ. This CDR3 is CASSLEAYEQFF. Written as DNA, the CDR3 is TGCGCCAGCAGCTTGGAGGCGTATGAGCAGTTCTTC.

The rearrangement uses TRBV28 and TRBJ1-5; the match to TRBD1 covers 10 bases. The CDR3 runs to 17 residues. V shed 3 bases, J shed 3 bases, and the junction held 8 bases outside the gene matches. CDR1 is MDHEN, CDR2 SYDVKM, per germline. DNA for the CDR3: TGTGCCAGCAGTTTGTGGGACAGGGGAGGGTCCAATCAGCCCCAGCATTTT. It yields the protein CASSLWDRGGSNQPQHF.

The J gene is TRBJ2-1, the V gene TRBV19; D is undetermined. The CDR3 totals 16 residues. Germline CDR1 reads LNHDA; CDR2 reads SQIVND (reference sequence). V was shortened by 3 bases and J by 0 bases, with 12 bases between the two germline ends. The DNA of the CDR3 is TGTGCCAGTAGTATTTGGGCCGCCAGCTCCTACAATGAGCAGTTCTTC. Its protein is CASSIWAASSYNEQFF.

Worth noting for this clonotype: The junction shows a germline mismatch at one end, possibly a read error. The chain is built from TRBV6-5 and TRBJ1-2; D remains unclear. The CDR3 length is 15 residues. Germline V gene sequence: CDR1 MNHEY, CDR2 SVGAGI. CDR3 region: CASSYGKTANYGYIF. The CDR3, as DNA: TGTGCCAGCAGTTACGGGAAAACAGCTAACTATGGCTACATCTTC.

In its sample, this clonotype was seen a few times. The chain uses TRBV28 and TRBJ2-1; D unclear. The DNA matches TRBJ2-5 better at its end, which makes the J call doubtful. The CDR3 is made up of 16 amino acids. Germline CDR1 reads MDHEN; CDR2 reads SYDVKM. Here the CDR3 DNA reads TGTGCCAGCAGCTATCCCCCGTACAGTTGGCAAGAGACCCAGTACTTC. Amino acid sequence: CASSYPPYSWQETQYF.

The V and J genes are TRBV28 and TRBJ1-1; no firm D call. Between the trimmed V and J ends, which lost 6 bases and 0 bases, there was a span of 11 bases. Germline lookup yields CDR1 MDHEN and CDR2 SYDVKM. This CDR3 region has 14 residues. The chain's CDR3 is CASRVWRMNTEAFF. Written as DNA, the CDR3 is TGTGCCAGCAGGGTTTGGAGGATGAACACTGAAGCTTTCTTT.

This chain links TRBV4-1 with TRBJ1-2; a weak D match, TRBD1 (5 bases). Trimming left V 1 base short and J 6 bases short, with 12 bases between. The CDR3 contains 14 residues. In germline, CDR1 is MGHRA, CDR2 YSYEKL. CDR3 nucleotides: TGCGCCAGCAGCCAAGTCACCGGCAGGGATGGCTACACCTTC. It encodes CASSQVTGRDGYTF.

The J gene is TRBJ2-7, the V gene TRBV6-6; the D gene is possibly TRBD2 (6 bases). Germline V gene lookup returns CDR1 MNHNY and CDR2 SVGAGI (reference sequence). Between the trimmed V and J ends, which lost 4 bases and 2 bases, there was a span of 15 bases. The CDR3 loop spans 15 amino acids. The CDR3 bases are TGTGCCAGCAGTTCGCCTGACGGGAGCGCCTACGAGCAGTACTTC. This sequence encodes CASSSPDGSAYEQYF.

This clonotype was seen a few times. V usage is TRBV20-1 and J usage is TRBJ2-7; the match to TRBD1 covers 8 bases. V trimming: 8 bases; J trimming: 4 bases; junction bases outside the gene matches: 10. Germline assignment: CDR1 DFQATT and CDR2 SNEGSKA (reference sequence). This CDR3 has 13 residues. The CDR3 sequence: CSKTPTGEYEQYF. The DNA of the CDR3 is TGCAGTAAAACCCCGACAGGGGAATACGAGCAGTACTTC.

This clonotype has a handful of counts. CDR3: CSVEGTESSGANVLTF. In DNA, the CDR3 is TGCAGCGTTGAAGGGACAGAGAGCTCTGGGGCCAACGTCCTGACTTTC. The chain is built from TRBV29-1 and TRBJ2-6, with D possibly matching TRBD1 (6 bases). The CDR3 has 16 residues. Looked up from germline, CDR1 is SQVTM and CDR2 is ANQGSEA. V shed 1 base and J shed 0 bases, with 10 bases lying between them.